This TCR beta chain is from a study of T cells and copy number aberrations in small-cell lung cancer. This table comes from immunoSEQ multiplex PCR, and its TCRdb copy is limited to in-frame clones, with some not included. The sample carries 6,000 to 7,500 clones, about four fifths recorded once. Trimming cost V 5 bases and J 8 bases, with 8 bases left between them. The CDR3 extends over 11 amino acids. Germline V gene data show CDR1 as SGDLS and CDR2 as YYNGEE. In its sample, this clone was seen a few times. The chain links TRBV9 to TRBJ2-1, with D unresolved. This TCR came from a woman aged 45-60 years with small cell lung cancer. Material: normal tissue next to the tumor. CDR3 residues: CASSPADEQFF. CDR3 coding DNA: TGTGCCAGCAGTCCCGCCGATGAGCAGTTCTTC.